This T cell receptor (beta chain) was sequenced for a study of blood T cell repertoires in COVID-19. About the research overall: From the United States, Italy and Spain came samples of acute and convalescent COVID-19.

Using immunoSEQ multiplex PCR, the repertoire was profiled, and TCRdb retains in-frame clones only, with some absent. Of about 220,000 clones listed, over 75% are singletons. The TCR sequence derives from a woman in her seventies with COVID-19, enrolled during active disease. Sequencing was carried out using peripheral blood.

The CDR3 reads CASSERGGTGQPQHF. The CDR3, as DNA: TGTGCCAGCAGCGAGCGGGGGGGTACAGGTCAGCCCCAGCATTTT. The chain recombines TRBV7-2 with TRBJ1-5; D possibly corresponds to TRBD1 (5 bases). The CDR3 consists of 15 residues. Trimming removed 5 bases at V and 6 bases at J, with 17 bases between. CDR1 SGHTA and CDR2 FQGNSA come from the germline V gene.